This TCR beta chain was recovered during a study of post-analysis software for immune sequencing data. Study observations and caveats: A handful of TRBV segments appeared more often in patients than in controls, and TRBV5-6, TRBV5-1 and TRBV20-1 were among these.

The authors incorporated unique molecular identifiers into the TCR beta cDNA libraries. One entry per CDR3 protein, called by TCRdb with MiXCR from the PCR reads. The sample consists of 450,000 to 650,000 distinct CDR3 sequences, about 44% of them appearing once. Regarding this clonotype: The antigen is undetermined.

The length of the CDR3 is 15 residues. Germline V gene data show CDR1 as SGHDT and CDR2 as YYEEEE. V lost 4 bases and J lost 2; bases outside the gene matches: 7. The chain has TRBV5-6 and TRBJ2-7; TRBD1 matches at 9 bases. Sequencing was carried out using blood. The source is a girl under 18 with multiple sclerosis. The CDR3 spells CASSPGTGRAYEQYF. The CDR3 nucleotides read TGTGCCAGCAGCCCAGGGACAGGGAGAGCCTACGAGCAGTACTTC. The full variable domain, rest sourced from reference TRBV5-6 and TRBJ2-7, is DAGVTQSPTHLIKTRGQQVTLRCSPKSGHDTVSWYQQALGQGPQFIFQYYEEEERQRGNFPDRFSGHQFPNYSSELNVNALLLGDSALYLCASSPGTGRAYEQYFGPGTRLTVT.